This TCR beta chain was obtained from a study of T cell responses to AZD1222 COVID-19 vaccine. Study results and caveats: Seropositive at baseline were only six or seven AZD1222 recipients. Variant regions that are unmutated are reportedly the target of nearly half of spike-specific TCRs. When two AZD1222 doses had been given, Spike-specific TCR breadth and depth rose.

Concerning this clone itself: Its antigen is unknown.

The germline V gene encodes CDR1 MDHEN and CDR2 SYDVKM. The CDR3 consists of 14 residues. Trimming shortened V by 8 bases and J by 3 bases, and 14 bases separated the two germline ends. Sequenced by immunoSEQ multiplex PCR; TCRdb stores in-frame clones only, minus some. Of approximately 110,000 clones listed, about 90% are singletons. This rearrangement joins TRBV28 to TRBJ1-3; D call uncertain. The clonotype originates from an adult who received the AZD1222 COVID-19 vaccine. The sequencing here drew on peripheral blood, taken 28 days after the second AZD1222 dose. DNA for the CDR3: TGTGCCAGCCTTATGGGTTCTGGTGGAAACACCATATATTTT. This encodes CASLMGSGGNTIYF.